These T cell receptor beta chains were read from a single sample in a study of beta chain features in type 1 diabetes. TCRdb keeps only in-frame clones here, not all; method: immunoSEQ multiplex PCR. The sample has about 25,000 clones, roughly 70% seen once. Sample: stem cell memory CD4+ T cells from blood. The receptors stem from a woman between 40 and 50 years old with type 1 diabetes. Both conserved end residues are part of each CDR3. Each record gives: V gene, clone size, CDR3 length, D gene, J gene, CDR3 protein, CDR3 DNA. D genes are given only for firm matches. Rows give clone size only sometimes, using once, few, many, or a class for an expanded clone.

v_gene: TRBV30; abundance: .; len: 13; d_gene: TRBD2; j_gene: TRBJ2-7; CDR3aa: CAWRLAGGYEQYF; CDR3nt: TGTGCCTGGAGACTAGCGGGAGGGTACGAGCAGTACTTC
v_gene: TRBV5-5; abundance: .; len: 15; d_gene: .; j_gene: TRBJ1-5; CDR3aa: CASSFANRGNQPQHF; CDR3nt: TGTGCCAGCAGCTTTGCGAACAGGGGCAATCAGCCCCAGCATTTT
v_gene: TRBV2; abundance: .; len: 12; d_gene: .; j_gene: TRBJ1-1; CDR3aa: CASRPGFGEAFF; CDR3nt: TGTGCCAGCCGCCCCGGTTTTGGTGAAGCTTTCTTT
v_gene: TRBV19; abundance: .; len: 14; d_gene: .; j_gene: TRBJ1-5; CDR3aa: CASNKQASNQPQHF; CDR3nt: TGTGCCAGTAACAAACAGGCGAGCAATCAGCCCCAGCATTTT
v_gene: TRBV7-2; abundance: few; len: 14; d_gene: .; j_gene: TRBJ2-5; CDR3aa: CASSLSAAQETQYF; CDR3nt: TGTGCCAGCAGCTTATCAGCGGCTCAAGAGACCCAGTACTTC
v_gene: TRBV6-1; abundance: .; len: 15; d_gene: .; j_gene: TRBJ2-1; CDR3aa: CASSEGWGGYNEQFF; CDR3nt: TGTGCCAGCAGTGAAGGTTGGGGCGGCTACAATGAGCAGTTCTTC
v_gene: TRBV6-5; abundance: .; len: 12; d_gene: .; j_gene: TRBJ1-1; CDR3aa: CASSSWADEAFF; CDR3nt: TGTGCCAGCAGTTCGTGGGCCGATGAAGCTTTCTTT
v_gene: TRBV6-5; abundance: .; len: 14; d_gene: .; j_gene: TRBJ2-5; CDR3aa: CASRARRDQETQYF; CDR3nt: TGTGCCAGCAGGGCGAGACGGGACCAAGAGACCCAGTACTTC
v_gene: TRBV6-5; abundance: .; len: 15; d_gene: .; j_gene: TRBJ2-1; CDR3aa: CASRPEDFSYNEQFF; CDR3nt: TGTGCCAGCAGACCGGAGGACTTCTCCTACAATGAGCAGTTCTTC
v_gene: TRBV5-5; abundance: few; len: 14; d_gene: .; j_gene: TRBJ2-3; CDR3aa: CASSLESETDTQYF; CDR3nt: TGTGCCAGCAGCTTGGAGTCAGAAACAGATACGCAGTATTTT
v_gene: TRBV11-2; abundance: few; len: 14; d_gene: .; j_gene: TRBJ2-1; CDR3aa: CASSLDLAYNEQFF; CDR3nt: TGTGCCAGCAGCTTAGATCTAGCCTACAATGAGCAGTTCTTC
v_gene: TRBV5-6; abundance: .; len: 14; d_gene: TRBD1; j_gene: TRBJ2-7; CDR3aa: CASSGGQETYEQYF; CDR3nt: TGTGCCAGCAGCGGCGGACAGGAGACCTACGAGCAGTACTTC
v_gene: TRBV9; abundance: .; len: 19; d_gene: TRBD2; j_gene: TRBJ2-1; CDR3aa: CASSVGVWVAGGRGNEQFF; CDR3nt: TGTGCCAGCAGCGTAGGGGTATGGGTAGCGGGAGGTCGGGGGAATGAGCAGTTCTTC
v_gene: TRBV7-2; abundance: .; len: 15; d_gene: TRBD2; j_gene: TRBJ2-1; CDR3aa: CASTPPGRGGGEQFF; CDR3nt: TGTGCCAGCACCCCCCCTGGGCGGGGGGGAGGTGAGCAGTTCTTC
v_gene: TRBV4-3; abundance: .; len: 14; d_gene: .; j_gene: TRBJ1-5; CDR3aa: CASSQDRGYQPQHF; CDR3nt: TGCGCCAGCAGCCAAGATCGGGGGTATCAGCCCCAGCATTTT
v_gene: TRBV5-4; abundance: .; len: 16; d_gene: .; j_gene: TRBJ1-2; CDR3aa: CASSLGPDSLLEGYTF; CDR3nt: TGTGCCAGCAGCTTGGGCCCTGACAGTTTGCTTGAGGGCTACACCTTC
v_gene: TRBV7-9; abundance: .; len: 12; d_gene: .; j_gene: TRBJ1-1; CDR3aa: CASSPRNTEAFF; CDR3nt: TGTGCCAGCAGCCCCCGGAACACTGAAGCTTTCTTT
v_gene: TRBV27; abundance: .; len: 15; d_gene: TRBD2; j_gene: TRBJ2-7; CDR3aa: CASSPGLAGGYEQYF; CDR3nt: TGTGCCAGCAGTCCCGGACTAGCGGGAGGGTACGAGCAGTACTTC
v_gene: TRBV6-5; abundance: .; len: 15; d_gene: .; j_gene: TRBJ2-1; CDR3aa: CASRGMGSSYNEQFF; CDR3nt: TGTGCCAGCAGGGGAATGGGGAGCTCCTACAATGAGCAGTTCTTC
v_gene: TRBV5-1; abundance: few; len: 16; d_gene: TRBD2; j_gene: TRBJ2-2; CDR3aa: CASSLPGAGGTGELFF; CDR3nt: TGCGCCAGCAGCCTCCCAGGAGCGGGGGGTACCGGGGAGCTGTTTTTT
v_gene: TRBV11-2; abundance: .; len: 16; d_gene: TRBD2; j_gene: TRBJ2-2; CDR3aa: CASTPGLAGRAGELFF; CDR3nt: TGTGCCAGCACCCCGGGACTAGCGGGAAGAGCCGGGGAGCTGTTTTTT
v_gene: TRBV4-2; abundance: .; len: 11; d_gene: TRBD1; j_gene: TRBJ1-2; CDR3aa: CASSGGTGGTF; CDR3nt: TGTGCCAGCAGCGGAGGGACAGGAGGAACCTTC
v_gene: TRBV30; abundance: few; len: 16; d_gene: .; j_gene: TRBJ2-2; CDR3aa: CAWSVLGSKTTGELFF; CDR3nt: TGTGCCTGGAGTGTACTGGGCAGTAAGACCACCGGGGAGCTGTTTTTT
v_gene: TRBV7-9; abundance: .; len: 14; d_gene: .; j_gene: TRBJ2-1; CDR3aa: CASSLSSSYNEQFF; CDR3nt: TGTGCCAGCAGCTTATCTAGCTCCTACAATGAGCAGTTCTTC
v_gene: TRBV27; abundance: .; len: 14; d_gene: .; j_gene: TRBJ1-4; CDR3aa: CASSQGLYNEKLFF; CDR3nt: TGTGCCAGCAGTCAAGGACTCTATAATGAAAAACTGTTTTTT
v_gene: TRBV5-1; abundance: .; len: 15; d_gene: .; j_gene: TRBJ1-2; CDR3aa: CASSLDPGTNYGYTF; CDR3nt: TGCGCCAGCAGCTTGGACCCAGGGACTAACTATGGCTACACCTTC
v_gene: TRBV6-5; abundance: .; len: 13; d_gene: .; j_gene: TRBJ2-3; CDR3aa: CASSPRGTDTQYF; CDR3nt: TGTGCCAGCAGCCCTCGGGGGACAGATACGCAGTATTTT
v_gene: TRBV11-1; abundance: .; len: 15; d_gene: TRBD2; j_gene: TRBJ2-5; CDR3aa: CASSTGTNLQETQYF; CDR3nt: TGTGCCAGCAGCACCGGGACTAACCTCCAAGAGACCCAGTACTTC
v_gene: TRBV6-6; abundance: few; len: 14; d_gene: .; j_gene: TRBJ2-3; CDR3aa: CASSYSTTPDTQYF; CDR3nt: TGTGCCAGCAGTTACTCTACGACACCAGATACGCAGTATTTT
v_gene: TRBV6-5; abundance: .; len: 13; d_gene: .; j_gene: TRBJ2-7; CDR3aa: CASSYSTANEQYF; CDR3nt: TGTGCCAGCAGTTACTCGACAGCGAACGAGCAGTACTTC
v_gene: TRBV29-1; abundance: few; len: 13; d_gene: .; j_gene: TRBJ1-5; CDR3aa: CSASQGLGQPQHF; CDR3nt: TGCAGCGCCTCACAGGGTCTAGGTCAGCCCCAGCATTTT
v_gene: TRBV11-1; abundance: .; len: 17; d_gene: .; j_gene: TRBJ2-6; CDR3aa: CASSHLQAGSGANVLTF; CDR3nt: TGTGCCAGCAGCCATCTCCAGGCGGGCTCTGGGGCCAACGTCCTGACTTTC
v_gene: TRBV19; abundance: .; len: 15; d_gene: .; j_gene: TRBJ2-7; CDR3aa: CASSFDRDTSYEQYF; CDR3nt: TGTGCCAGTAGTTTCGACCGGGACACAAGCTACGAGCAGTACTTC
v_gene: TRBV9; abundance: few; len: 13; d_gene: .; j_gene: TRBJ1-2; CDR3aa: CASSAGTYAGYTF; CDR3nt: TGTGCCAGCAGCGCGGGGACTTATGCTGGCTACACCTTC
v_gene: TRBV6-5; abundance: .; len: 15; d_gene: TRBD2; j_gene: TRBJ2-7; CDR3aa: CASSAPGTSGNEQYF; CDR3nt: TGTGCCAGCAGTGCCCCCGGGACTAGCGGGAACGAGCAGTACTTC
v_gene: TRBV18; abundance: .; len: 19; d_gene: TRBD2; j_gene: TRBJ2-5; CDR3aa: CASSPRASGGLSYQETQYF; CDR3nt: TGTGCCAGCTCACCACGGGCTAGCGGGGGCCTCTCGTACCAAGAGACCCAGTACTTC
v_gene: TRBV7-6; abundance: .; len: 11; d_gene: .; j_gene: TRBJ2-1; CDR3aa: CASGIYNEQFF; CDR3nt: TGTGCCAGCGGCATATACAATGAGCAGTTCTTC
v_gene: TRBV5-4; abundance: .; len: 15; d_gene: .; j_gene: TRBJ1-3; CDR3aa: CASSLDPGTGNTIYF; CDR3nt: TGTGCCAGCAGCTTGGATCCGGGAACTGGAAACACCATATATTTT
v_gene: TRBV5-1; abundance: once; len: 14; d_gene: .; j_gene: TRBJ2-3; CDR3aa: CASSLDGFPDTQYF; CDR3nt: TGCGCCAGCAGCTTGGACGGGTTCCCAGATACGCAGTATTTT
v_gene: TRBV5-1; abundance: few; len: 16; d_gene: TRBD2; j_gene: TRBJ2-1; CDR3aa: CASTWTSGSSYNEQFF; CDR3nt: TGCGCCAGTACCTGGACTAGCGGGAGCTCCTACAATGAGCAGTTCTTC
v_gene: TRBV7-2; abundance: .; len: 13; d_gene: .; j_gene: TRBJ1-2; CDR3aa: CASSLGLRDGYTF; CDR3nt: TGTGCCAGCAGCTTAGGACTCAGAGATGGCTACACCTTC